Following are 4 T cell receptor beta chains from one sample sequenced in a study of shared clonotypes between healthy human individuals. The method was immunoSEQ multiplex PCR; TCRdb's version includes in-frame clones alone and lacks a portion of them. Of about 2.3 million clones in the sample, approximately 90% were seen once. Sequencing was done on a sample of naive CD4+ T cells from PBMCs. Subset defined: CD45RA+ positively selected. These TCRs come from a man between 18 and 35 years old in good health. Some clones in this sample may be carry-over from other donors' samples.

The rearrangement joins TRBV5-1 to TRBJ2-1; 11 bases align to TRBD2. J lost 4 bases, V lost 4 bases, and 7 bases had no gene match. This CDR3 has 16 residues. CDR1 and CDR2 (germline): SGHRS, YFSETQ. The CDR3 region has the DNA TGCGCCAGCAGCATCACTAGCGGGAGCCCTTACAATGAGCAGTTCTTC. The encoded protein is CASSITSGSPYNEQFF.

This chain links TRBV5-1 with TRBJ2-7, with 12 positions matching TRBD1. After removal of 0 bases from V and 0 bases from J, the junction contained 1 base not matched to a gene. CDR3 length: 16 residues. Germline V gives CDR1 SGHRS, CDR2 YFSETQ. Here the CDR3 DNA reads TGCGCCAGCAGCTTGGGGGGACAGGGGGCCTCCTACGAGCAGTACTTC. It yields the protein CASSLGGQGASYEQYF.

Regarding this clone: This CDR3 is also generated by other DNA sequences in the sample. V usage is TRBV18 and J usage is TRBJ2-7, with 10 bases fitting TRBD1. V was clipped by 3 bases and J by 1 base; unmatched bases: 3. This CDR3 region has 15 residues. CDR1 is KGHSH, CDR2 LQKENI, per germline. CDR3 sequence: CASSPGQGLSYEQYF. CDR3 in DNA: TGTGCCAGCTCACCGGGACAGGGGCTGTCCTACGAGCAGTACTTC.

The J gene is TRBJ1-3, the V gene TRBV10-3; a weak D match, TRBD1 (5 bases). Germline loops: CDR1 ENHRY, CDR2 SYGVKD. This CDR3 is 16 amino acids long. Trimming left V 11 bases short and J 0 bases short, with 20 bases between. The CDR3 bases are TGTGCCGCGGGGGAACGGGGTCTCCTCTCTGGAAACACCATATATTTT. Its protein product is CAAGERGLLSGNTIYF.